This T cell receptor beta chain originates from a study of OX40 agonist ivuxolimab in advanced cancers. Study-level findings and limits: Expanded peripheral T-cell antigen specificity went undetermined.

Sequenced by immunoSEQ multiplex PCR; TCRdb stores in-frame clones only, minus some. The table shows roughly 61,000 clones, with roughly 90% occurring only once. V was cut by 3 bases and J by 0 bases, with 4 bases left in between. Germline CDR1 reads MNHEY; CDR2 reads SMNVEV (reference sequence). The CDR3 length is 13 residues. About this clone itself: The antigen remains undetermined.

The sequence was obtained from an adult with an advanced solid tumor such as melanoma, head and neck, liver or kidney cancer. The gene calls are TRBV27 and TRBJ2-3; the D is unclear. Sequencing used CD4+ or CD8+ T cells sorted from blood, obtained in a trial of the OX40 agonist ivuxolimab. CDR3 sequence (DNA): TGTGCCAGCAGTTTCTTAAGCACAGATACGCAGTATTTT. This sequence encodes CASSFLSTDTQYF.